The 10 T cell receptor beta chains presented below share a single source sample, sequenced in a study of tumor-infiltrating lymphocytes in primary liver carcinoma. With roughly 500 ng total RNA as template and a constant-region primer, TCR beta cDNA was made. Generation of the TCR beta libraries relied on three nested multiplex PCR rounds using slightly modified ARM-PCR. A C-beta reverse primer and TRBV1-TRBV30 forward primers served in each of the first two PCR rounds, at about 9 cycles apiece. TCRdb reanalysed the multiplex PCR reads using MiXCR and keeps one entry per CDR3 protein. The sample carries about 320,000 distinct CDR3 sequences, 65% recorded once. Researchers drew blood RNA from unsorted whole blood and extracted germline DNA as well. The sample comprised peripheral blood. The origin of the receptors is a man aged 40-50 years with primary liver carcinoma and hepatitis B virus infection.

Of note for this clonotype: Being one base from a much bigger clone, this may be a read error. The chain couples TRBV6-6 to TRBJ1-2; a possible D gene is TRBD1 (5 bases). Deletions cut 7 bases from V and 0 bases from J, with 18 bases between. Germline-derived CDR1 and CDR2 are MNHNY and SVGAGI (reference sequence). CDR3 length: 16 amino acids. The CDR3 reads CASKKGTPTTNYGYTF. CDR3 DNA: TGTGCCAGCAAGAAAGGGACTCCCACCACTAACTATGGCTACACCTTC.

This clonotype appeared many times. This chain joins TRBV29-1 and TRBJ1-1, with TRBD1 identical over 7 bases. Germline V lookup: CDR1 SQVTM, CDR2 ANQGSEA. The J segment lost 5 bases and the V segment lost 4 bases, leaving 10 bases of the junction unmatched. The CDR3 sequence is 14 residues long. CDR3: CSVGVGGGLTEAFF. DNA for the CDR3: TGCAGCGTTGGGGTCGGAGGGGGCCTGACTGAAGCTTTCTTT.

The chain couples TRBV4-3 to TRBJ2-7, with TRBD1 as a possible D gene (6 bases). Deletions cut 0 bases from V and 2 bases from J, with 20 bases between. Per the germline V gene, CDR1 is LGHNA and CDR2 is YSLEER. The CDR3 length is 18 residues. The CDR3 nucleotides read TGCGCCAGCAGCCAAGAGGGTGGGGGCCTGCCCTTACCCTACGAGCAGTACTTC. Protein: CASSQEGGGLPLPYEQYF.

The V gene is TRBV5-4, the J gene TRBJ2-2; 10 bases line up with TRBD1. V lost 3 bases and J lost 10; bases outside the gene matches: 6. The CDR3 runs to 14 residues. Germline V lookup: CDR1 SGHNT, CDR2 YYREEE (reference sequence). CDR3 sequence reads: CASSSGTGAAELFF. CDR3 nucleotides: TGTGCCAGCAGCTCCGGGACAGGGGCCGCGGAGCTGTTTTTT.

V is TRBV5-1 and J is TRBJ1-1; 12 nucleotides line up with TRBD1. CDR3 length equals 17 residues. Losses at the gene ends were 2 bases for V and 10 bases for J; bases not matched to a gene: 15. CDR1 is SGHRS, CDR2 YFSETQ, per germline. The CDR3 here is CASSLTGTGGFGGVAFF. CDR3 nucleotide sequence: TGCGCCAGCAGCTTAACCGGGACAGGGGGCTTCGGTGGGGTAGCTTTCTTT.

Of note for this clonotype: A single base separates this from a much larger clone, so it may be a read error. The genes are TRBV4-1 and TRBJ2-7; 10 positions match TRBD1. The J call may be in error: the DNA end matches TRBJ2-5 better. Germline V CDR1 and CDR2: MGHRA, YSYEKL. The CDR3 totals 17 residues. CDR3: CASSQDQDRGLKETQYF. The CDR3 DNA is TGCGCCAGCAGCCAAGATCAAGACAGGGGGCTCAAAGAGACCCAGTACTTC.

This chain joins TRBV5-1 and TRBJ1-1, with TRBD1 identical over 8 bases. The CDR3 is made up of 14 amino acids. Germline CDR1 is SGHRS and CDR2 is YFSETQ. J gave up 4 bases and V 4 bases, and 6 bases lay outside the gene matches. The CDR3 coding sequence is TGCGCCAGCAGCCCGGGACAGGATTCCACTGAAGCTTTCTTT. Its protein product is CASSPGQDSTEAFF. The entire variable domain, with the rest obtained from reference TRBV5-1 and TRBJ1-1, is as follows: KAGVTQTPRYLIKTRGQQVTLSCSPISGHRSVSWYQQTPGQGLQFLFEYFSETQRNKGNFPGRFSGRQFSNSRSEMNVSTLELGDSALYLCASSPGQDSTEAFFGQGTRLTVV.

As to this clonotype: A much larger clone differs from this one at a single base, so this may be a read error. This chain connects TRBV10-2 to TRBJ1-6; D gene uncertain. CDR3 length: 13 amino acids. CDR1 and CDR2 from the germline V gene are WSHSY and SAAADI. The CDR3 is CASRSQTNSPPHF. CDR3 nucleotides: TGCGCCAGCAGGAGTCAGACTAATTCACCCCCCCACTTT.

As concerns this clonotype: An end of the junction differs from the germline gene, which may be a read error. CDR3: CASSRVPNVDTGELFF. In nucleotides, the CDR3 is TGCGCCAGCAGCCGAGTCCCAAACGTGGACACCGGTGAGCTGTTTTTT. The chain has TRBV4-3 and TRBJ2-2; a possible D gene is TRBD1 (5 bases). The CDR3 covers 16 residues. The germline V gene has CDR1 LGHNA and CDR2 YSLEER.

This clonotype was picked up a small number of times. This chain links TRBV7-9 with TRBJ1-6, with 9 positions matching TRBD1. Trimming removed 7 bases from V and 7 bases from J; junction bases left unmatched: 5. Germline-derived CDR1 and CDR2 are SEHNR and FQNEAQ (reference sequence). CDR3 size: 14 residues. This CDR3 reads CASTWTGVNSPLHF. The CDR3 DNA reads as TGTGCCAGCACCTGGACAGGGGTGAATTCACCCCTCCACTTT.